The clone carrying this T cell receptor beta chain was seen more than once but under ten times. The antigen remains unidentified. The CDR3 has 15 amino acids. CDR1 SGHVS and CDR2 FNYEAQ come from the germline V gene. The V segment lost 4 bases and the J segment 1 base; nucleotides outside the gene matches: 5. These data originate in a study of T-cell memory formation after mild COVID-19. For the study at large: Among the donors, TCR clusters were largely specific to each donor.

Study results and caveats: CD4+ contracting clones were found mainly in CM and EM, and CD8+ ones in EMRA. Balance between CD4 and CD8 was seen in clones contracting day 15 to 85, and a CD4+ lean was seen in later expanders.

TCRdb reanalysed the 5' RACE reads using MiXCR and keeps one entry per CDR3 protein. Of about 400,000 distinct CDR3 sequences listed, around a quarter are singletons. V gene TRBV7-6 combines with J gene TRBJ2-3, with 7 bases identical to TRBD1. The source is an adult woman who had mild COVID-19 (a few samples of this study predate the infection). Cell type and time point are not known. Sequencing used PBMCs or a T cell subset sorted from them (not recorded which). In DNA, the CDR3 is TGTGCCAGCAGCTCCCCCGGGACAGGCACAGATACGCAGTATTTT. This translates into CASSSPGTGTDTQYF. Variable domain in full (rest from reference TRBV7-6 and TRBJ2-3): GAGVSQSPRYKVTKRGQDVALRCDPISGHVSLYWYRQALGQGPEFLTYFNYEAQQDKSGLPNDRFSAERPEGSISTLTIQRTEQRDSAMYRCASSSPGTGTDTQYFGPGTRLTVL.